These 18 T cell receptor beta chains originate from one sample sequenced in a study of shared clonotypes between healthy human individuals. The method was immunoSEQ multiplex PCR; TCRdb's version includes in-frame clones alone and lacks a portion of them. The sample lists 2 million to 2.5 million clones; 85% to 95% were seen once. Sequencing was done on a sample of naive CD4+ T cells from PBMCs. Regarding subset: CD45RA+ positively selected. These receptors originate from a man aged 18 to 30 in good health. Some clones in this sample may be carry-over from other donors' samples.

A remark on this clone: Additional DNA sequences in this sample encode the identical CDR3. The chain couples TRBV7-2 to TRBJ2-1; D uncertain. The CDR3 consists of 12 residues. V shed 1 base and J shed 6 bases, with 4 bases lying between them. The germline gives CDR1 SGHTA, CDR2 FQGNSA. The CDR3 DNA is TGTGCCAGCAGCTTAGGACTCAATGAGCAGTTCTTC. It is translated as CASSLGLNEQFF.

This sequence joins TRBV7-2 and TRBJ2-7; 8 nucleotides agree with TRBD1. Per germline, CDR1 SGHTA and CDR2 FQGNSA. This CDR3 region has 15 residues. The J segment lost 2 bases and the V segment lost 5 bases, leaving 8 bases of the junction unmatched. The CDR3 bases are TGTGCCAGCAGCGCCCGACAGGGGTTTCCCTACGAGCAGTACTTC. This translates into CASSARQGFPYEQYF.

The chain joins TRBV2 to TRBJ1-2; D gene uncertain. The CDR3 consists of 11 residues. In germline, CDR1 is SNHLY, CDR2 FYNNEI. V lost 9 bases and J 7 bases, leaving 12 bases between the germline ends. The CDR3 protein is CASGRSSGYTF. In DNA form, the CDR3 reads TGTGCCAGTGGAAGGTCGAGTGGCTACACCTTC.

The CDR3, as DNA: TGTGCCAGCAGCTTAGACCGGGGGTCTGGTGGAGAAGAGCAGTACTTC. Protein sequence: CASSLDRGSGGEEQYF. This chain uses TRBV7-2 with TRBJ2-7, with a weak D call TRBD2 (6 bases). CDR3 length: 16 residues. Trimming left V 1 base short and J 7 bases short, with 20 bases between. Germline loops: CDR1 SGHTA, CDR2 FQGNSA.

The chain joins TRBV6-1 to TRBJ2-1, with D unclear. This CDR3 contains 14 residues. V was pared by 7 bases and J by 2 bases, with 12 bases between. The germline gives CDR1 MNHNS, CDR2 SASEGT. The CDR3 region is CASTRSSAYNEQFF. The CDR3, as DNA: TGTGCCAGCACCCGGTCGAGCGCCTACAATGAGCAGTTCTTC.

The rearrangement uses TRBV15 and TRBJ2-7; tentatively, D is TRBD1 (5 bases). V was pared by 5 bases and J by 9 bases, with 26 bases between. From germline, CDR1 is LNHNV and CDR2 YYDKDF (reference sequence). CDR3 size: 16 residues. DNA of the CDR3: TGTGCCACCAGCGCCCCCGACGGACACCCCTCCGTTTCGCAGTACTTC. Its translation: CATSAPDGHPSVSQYF.

The chain couples TRBV2 to TRBJ1-2; no reliable D call. Trimming stripped 8 bases from V and 7 bases from J, with 14 bases between. Germline lookup yields CDR1 SNHLY and CDR2 FYNNEI. The CDR3 runs 12 residues. Here the CDR3 reads CASDFGISGYTF. The CDR3 DNA sequence: TGTGCCAGCGACTTTGGCATCTCTGGCTACACCTTC.

J is TRBJ1-4 and V is TRBV28; D remains ambiguous. V was pared by 6 bases and J by 0 bases, with 11 bases between. From germline, CDR1 is MDHEN and CDR2 SYDVKM. This CDR3 region has 15 residues. Here the CDR3 reads CASSPLGPTNEKLFF. CDR3 DNA sequence: TGTGCCAGCAGCCCCTTAGGGCCAACTAATGAAAAACTGTTTTTT.

The V call is TRBV28, the J call TRBJ1-5; 8 nucleotides line up with TRBD1. The CDR3 has 13 residues. The germline V gene encodes CDR1 MDHEN and CDR2 SYDVKM. With 11 bases clipped from V and 4 bases from J, the junction kept 7 bases outside the gene matches. In nucleotides, the CDR3 is TGTGCCGGACGGACAGGGATAAATCAGCCCCAGCATTTT. Encoded protein: CAGRTGINQPQHF.

The V call is TRBV28, the J call TRBJ2-1, with 9 bases lining up with TRBD2. Germline V gene data show CDR1 as MDHEN and CDR2 as SYDVKM. V gave up 8 bases and J gave up 3 bases; unmatched junction bases: 11. The CDR3 runs to 16 residues. The CDR3 here is CASVGASGTFYNEQFF. In DNA, the CDR3 is TGTGCCAGCGTAGGGGCTAGCGGGACTTTCTACAATGAGCAGTTCTTC.

This clone is a singleton in its sample. The chain combines TRBV25-1 with TRBJ2-1; 7 bases fit TRBD2. V lost 4 bases, J lost 0 bases, and 9 bases stayed unmatched. This CDR3 contains 17 residues. The V gene's germline CDR1 is MGHDK and CDR2 SYGVNS. The DNA for the CDR3 is TGTGCCAGCAGTGGGCTTATAGCGGGCAGCTCCTACAATGAGCAGTTCTTC. Translating it yields CASSGLIAGSSYNEQFF.

The table lists this clone with a few counts. This CDR3 reads CASSQDRWGDTEAFF. CDR3 coding DNA: TGCGCCAGCAGCCAAGATCGGTGGGGGGACACTGAAGCTTTCTTT. The chain combines TRBV4-1 with TRBJ1-1; D perhaps matches TRBD1 (5 bases). From germline, CDR1 is MGHRA and CDR2 YSYEKL. Trimming took 0 bases from V and 3 from J, leaving 11 bases between them. The CDR3 extends over 15 amino acids.

The CDR3 nucleotides read TGTGCCAGCAGCCCATTCCTTAGTGGTAATGAAAAACTGTTTTTT. This codes for CASSPFLSGNEKLFF. The gene calls are TRBV7-9 and TRBJ1-4, with unresolved D. The CDR3 is made up of 15 amino acids. V gave up 5 bases and J gave up 4 bases, with 14 bases separating them. Germline V gene lookup returns CDR1 SEHNR and CDR2 FQNEAQ (reference sequence).

The chain recombines TRBV14 with TRBJ2-1, with TRBD2 identical over 7 bases. This CDR3 has 20 amino acids. Germline lookup yields CDR1 SGHDN and CDR2 FVKESK. The V and J ends lost 0 bases and 9 bases, in that order; junction bases with no gene match: 23. The CDR3 spells CASSQDLSITPGGRMREQFF. CDR3 DNA: TGTGCCAGCAGCCAAGATCTTTCTATAACCCCTGGCGGGAGAATGCGTGAGCAGTTCTTC.

The chain recombines TRBV5-4 with TRBJ2-2; D not resolved. The CDR3 covers 15 residues. V dropped 4 bases and J dropped 2 bases, with 12 bases sitting between them. In germline, CDR1 is SGHNT, CDR2 YYREEE (reference sequence). The CDR3 here is CASSAGSPNTGELFF. The DNA of the CDR3 is TGTGCCAGCAGCGCCGGAAGCCCTAACACCGGGGAGCTGTTTTTT.

The chain recombines TRBV5-1 with TRBJ1-6; no clear D. The CDR3 totals 10 residues. Trimming removed 4 bases at V and 12 bases at J, with 5 bases between. Germline-derived CDR1 and CDR2 are SGHRS and YFSETQ. CDR3 bases: TGCGCCAGCAGCCCGGGACCCCTCCACTTT. Its translation: CASSPGPLHF.

The gene calls are TRBV6-5 and TRBJ1-1, with D unresolved. V was cut by 2 bases and J by 8 bases, with 12 bases left in between. CDR1 MNHEY and CDR2 SVGAGI come from the germline V gene. The CDR3 extends over 13 amino acids. The CDR3 DNA reads as TGTGCCAGCAGTTACGGGGATATCGCAGAAGCTTTCTTT. Amino acid sequence: CASSYGDIAEAFF.

The chain is built from TRBV18 and TRBJ2-2, with D possibly being TRBD2 (5 bases). CDR1 KGHSH and CDR2 LQKENI come from the germline V gene. Trimming removed 4 bases from V and 6 bases from J, with 9 bases in between. The CDR3 has 13 residues. This CDR3 is CASSLSAAGELFF. The DNA for the CDR3 is TGTGCCAGCTCACTATCAGCGGCCGGGGAGCTGTTTTTT.